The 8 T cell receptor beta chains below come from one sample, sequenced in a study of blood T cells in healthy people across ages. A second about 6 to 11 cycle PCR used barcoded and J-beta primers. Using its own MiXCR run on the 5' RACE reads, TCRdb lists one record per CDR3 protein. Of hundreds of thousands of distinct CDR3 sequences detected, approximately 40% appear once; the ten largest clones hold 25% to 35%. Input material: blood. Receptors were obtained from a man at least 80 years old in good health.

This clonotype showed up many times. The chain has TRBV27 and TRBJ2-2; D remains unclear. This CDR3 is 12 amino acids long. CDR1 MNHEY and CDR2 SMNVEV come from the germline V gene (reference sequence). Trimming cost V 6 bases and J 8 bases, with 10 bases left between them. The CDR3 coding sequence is TGTGCCAGCAGGAAGAACTCTGGGGAGCTGTTTTTT. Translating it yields CASRKNSGELFF.

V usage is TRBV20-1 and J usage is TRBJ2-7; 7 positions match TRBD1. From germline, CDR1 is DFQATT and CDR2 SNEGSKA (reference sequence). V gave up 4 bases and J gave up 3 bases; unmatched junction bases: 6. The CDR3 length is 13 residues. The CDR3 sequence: CSAMGQSDYEQYF. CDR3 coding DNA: TGCAGTGCTATGGGACAGTCCGACTACGAGCAGTACTTC.

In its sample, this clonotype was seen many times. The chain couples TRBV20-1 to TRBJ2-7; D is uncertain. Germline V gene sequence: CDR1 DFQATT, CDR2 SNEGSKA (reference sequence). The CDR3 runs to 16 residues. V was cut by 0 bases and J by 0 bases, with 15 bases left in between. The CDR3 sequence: CSARDRLGTNSYEQYF. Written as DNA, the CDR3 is TGCAGTGCTAGAGATCGGTTGGGAACAAACTCCTACGAGCAGTACTTC.

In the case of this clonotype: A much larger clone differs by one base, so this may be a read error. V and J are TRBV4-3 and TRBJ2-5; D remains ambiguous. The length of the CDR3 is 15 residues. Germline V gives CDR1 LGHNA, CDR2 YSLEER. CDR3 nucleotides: TGCGCCAGCAACCAAGAAGTCCTGACACAAGAGACCCAGTACTTC. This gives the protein CASNQEVLTQETQYF.

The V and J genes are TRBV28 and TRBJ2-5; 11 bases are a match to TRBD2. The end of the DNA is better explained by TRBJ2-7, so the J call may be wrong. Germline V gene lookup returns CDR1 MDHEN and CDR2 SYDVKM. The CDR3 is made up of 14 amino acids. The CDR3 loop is CASSPGLAVYEQYF. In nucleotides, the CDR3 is TGTGCCAGCAGTCCGGGACTAGCGGTTTACGAGCAGTACTTC.

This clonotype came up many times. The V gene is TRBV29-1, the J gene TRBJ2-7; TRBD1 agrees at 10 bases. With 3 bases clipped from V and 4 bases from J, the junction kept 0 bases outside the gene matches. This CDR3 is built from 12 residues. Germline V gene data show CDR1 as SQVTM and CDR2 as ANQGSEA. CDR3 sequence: CSVEGQGYEQYF. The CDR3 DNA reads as TGCAGCGTTGAGGGACAGGGGTACGAGCAGTACTTC.

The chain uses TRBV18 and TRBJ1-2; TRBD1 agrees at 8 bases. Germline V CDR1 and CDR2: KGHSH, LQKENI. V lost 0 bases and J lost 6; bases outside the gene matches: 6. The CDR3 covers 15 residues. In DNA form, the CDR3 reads TGTGCCAGCTCACCACCCGGACAGGGATGGAATGGCTACACCTTC. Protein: CASSPPGQGWNGYTF.

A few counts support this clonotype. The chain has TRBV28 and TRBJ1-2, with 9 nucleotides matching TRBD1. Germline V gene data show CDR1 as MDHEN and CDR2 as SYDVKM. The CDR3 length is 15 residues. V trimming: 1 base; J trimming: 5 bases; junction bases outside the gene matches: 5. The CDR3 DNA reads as TGTGCCAGCAGTTTATTACCGGGACAGGGATATGGCTACACCTTC. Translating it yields CASSLLPGQGYGYTF.